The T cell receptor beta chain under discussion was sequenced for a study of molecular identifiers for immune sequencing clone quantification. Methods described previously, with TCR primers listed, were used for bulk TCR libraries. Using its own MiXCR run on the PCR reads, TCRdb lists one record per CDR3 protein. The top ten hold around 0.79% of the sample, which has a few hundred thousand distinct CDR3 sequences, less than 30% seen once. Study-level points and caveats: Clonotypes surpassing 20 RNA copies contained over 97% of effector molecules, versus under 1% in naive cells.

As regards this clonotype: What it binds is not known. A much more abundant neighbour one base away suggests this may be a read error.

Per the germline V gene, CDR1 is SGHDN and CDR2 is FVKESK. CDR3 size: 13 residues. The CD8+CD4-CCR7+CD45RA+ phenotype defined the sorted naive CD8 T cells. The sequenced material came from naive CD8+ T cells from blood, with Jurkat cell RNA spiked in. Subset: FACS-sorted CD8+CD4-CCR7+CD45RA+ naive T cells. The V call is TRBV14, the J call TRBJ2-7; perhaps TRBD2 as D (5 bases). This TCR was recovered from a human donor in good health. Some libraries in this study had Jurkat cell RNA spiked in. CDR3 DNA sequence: TGTGCCAGCGGCCAGGCCAGGCGGGCCGAGCAGTACTTC. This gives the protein CASGQARRAEQYF. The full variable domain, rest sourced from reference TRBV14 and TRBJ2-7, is EAGVTQFPSHSVIEKGQTVTLRCDPISGHDNLYWYRRVMGKEIKFLLHFVKESKQDESGMPNNRFLAERTGGTYSTLKVQPAELEDSGVYFCASGQARRAEQYFGPGTRLTVT.